Listed here are 21 T cell receptor delta chains from one sample, sequenced in a study of γδ T cells in repeated Plasmodium falciparum infection. TCRdb repeated clone calling on the multiplex PCR reads with CATT. The profile shows some 51,000 delta-chain clones, 1.9% of them singletons. Bulk repertoires came from Vgamma9/Vdelta2+ or Vdelta2-negative gammadelta T cells flow-sorted from PBMC. The sequenced sample consisted of gamma-delta T cells from blood. The receptors come from a pool of human donors (malaria-infected and uninfected, not separated).

This clone was counted a few times. TCRdb records a much larger clone's protein for this DNA, with a difference at residue 21 that likely arises from a read error; the protein given is the translation of the DNA. The chain uses TRDV1 and TRDJ1, with 8 bases fitting TRDD3. The J gene, left out of TCRdb, was set here by checking the DNA against germline. J gave up 1 base and V 1 base, and 38 bases lay outside the gene matches. The germline V gene has CDR1 TSWWSYY and CDR2 QGS. This CDR3 is built from 27 residues. The CDR3 DNA is TGTGCTCTTGGGGAACGAGTAGTCTTCGTCGACCTAGCTACTGGGGGGTTATCATACCCTTGCACCGATAAACTCATCTTT. Translated, it gives CALGERVVFVDLATGGLSYPCTDKLIF.

This clone showed up many times. TCRdb shows a much larger clone's protein in place of this DNA's translation, and the two differ at residue 3, likely through a read error; the protein shown is translated from the DNA. The chain combines TRDV1 with TRDJ1, with 9 nucleotides matching TRDD3. TCRdb offers no J gene call, so here the DNA was matched to germline to obtain one. This CDR3 comprises 28 residues. Germline assignment: CDR1 TSWWSYY and CDR2 QGS. CDR3: CAPGDWGNNFPLEWGIRPAGLYTDKLIF. The CDR3 region has the DNA TGTGCTCCTGGGGACTGGGGGAATAACTTTCCTCTTGAGTGGGGGATAAGACCTGCTGGTCTGTACACCGATAAACTCATCTTT.

Note on this clone: TCRdb records a much larger clone's protein for this DNA, with a difference at residue 4 that likely arises from a read error; the protein given is the translation of the DNA. The rearrangement links TRDV3 to TRDJ1; the D is unclear. This CDR3 is 13 amino acids long. CDR1 and CDR2 (germline): TVYSNPD, GDNSRS (reference sequence). V was cut by 1 base and J by 3 bases, with 12 bases left in between. CDR3 residues: CAFTPGRADKLIF. The CDR3 DNA sequence: TGTGCCTTTACCCCCGGCCGGGCCGATAAACTCATCTTT. Full variable domain (outside the CDR3, taken from reference TRDV3 and TRDJ1): CDKVTQSSPDQTVASGSEVVLLCTYDTVYSNPDLFWYRIRPDYSFQFVFYGDNSRSEGADFTQGRFSVKHILTQKAFHLVISPVRTEDSATYYCAFTPGRADKLIFGKGTRVTVEP.

This clone was seen a few times. The translation of this DNA and the TCRdb protein of a much larger clone differ at residue 9, probably owing to a read error; the protein shown here is translated from the DNA. The chain uses TRDV2 and TRDJ1; D is ambiguous. The J gene is not listed in TCRdb, so it was assigned here from a DNA match to germline. The germline gives CDR1 GEAIGNYY, CDR2 EKD. Trimming took 0 bases from V and 1 from J, leaving 11 bases between them. The CDR3 runs to 15 residues. The CDR3 coding sequence is TGTGCCTGTGACACCATCACCCAAAGCACCGATAAACTCATCTTT. Amino acids: CACDTITQSTDKLIF.

This clone was detected ten times or more. Only one base separates this from a far larger clonotype, so it likely reflects a read error. At the DNA level, this CDR3 is encoded by other sequences in the same sample as well. The V gene is listed as TRDV3; no J gene was called; the D call in the table, TRDD2, was not verified against the DNA. This CDR3 has 17 amino acids. Germline V gives CDR1 TVYSNPD, CDR2 GDNSRS (reference sequence). CDR3 sequence reads: CASQASYRGWPTDKLIF. The CDR3 region has the DNA TGTGCCTCCCAGGCTTCCTACCGCGGCTGGCCGACCGATAAACTCATATTT.

Comment on this clone: A read error is the likely source, as a far larger clone sits one nucleotide away. This sample also contains other DNA sequences that code for the same CDR3. This chain connects TRDV1 to TRDJ1, with 10 bases that match TRDD3. TCRdb leaves out the J gene; it was filled in here by matching the DNA to germline. CDR1 and CDR2 from the germline V gene are TSWWSYY and QGS. The CDR3 length is 16 residues. V was clipped by 3 bases and J by 8 bases; unmatched bases: 12. The chain's CDR3 is CALGESFPTGDTKLIF. CDR3 bases: TGTGCTCTTGGGGAGTCATTTCCTACGGGGGATACGAAACTCATCTTT.

In its sample, this clone was seen a few times. A far larger clone is one base from this, pointing to a likely read error. Additional DNA sequences in this sample encode the identical CDR3. The V gene is TRDV1, but the J gene lacks a call; the D call of TRDD3 is as the table states it, not checked on the DNA. Germline loops: CDR1 TSWWSYY, CDR2 QGS. The CDR3 has 20 residues. The CDR3 nucleotides are TGTGCTCTTGGGAACCCCTCATTCCCGACTGGGGGCCCGTACACCGATAAGCTCATCTTT. It yields the protein CALGNPSFPTGGPYTDKLIF.

For this clone: The protein in TCRdb stems from a much larger clone and differs at residue 18 from this DNA's translation, likely a read error; here the protein is translated from the DNA. The chain has TRDV1 and TRDJ1, with D perhaps matching TRDD2 (9 bases). In the absence of a J gene in TCRdb, the DNA was matched to germline to assign it here. CDR1 and CDR2 from the germline V gene are TSWWSYY and QGS. There are 29 residues in the CDR3. Trimming took 0 bases from V and 0 from J, leaving 50 bases between them. CDR3 sequence: CALGELHFPFLQFLRGICTATGYTDKLIF. The CDR3 coding sequence is TGTGCTCTTGGGGAACTCCACTTCCCCTTCCTACAGTTTTTGAGGGGGATATGCACAGCTACGGGGTACACCGATAAACTCATCTTT.

This clone was counted ten times or more. The translation of this DNA and the TCRdb protein of a much larger clone differ at residue 6, probably owing to a read error; the protein shown here is translated from the DNA. The chain has TRDV2 and TRDJ1; TRDD3 aligns across 9 bases. TCRdb does not report a J gene; here it was assigned by matching the DNA to germline references. The J segment lost 1 base and the V segment lost 0 bases, leaving 14 bases of the junction unmatched. This CDR3 has 19 residues. Germline V gene sequence: CDR1 GEAIGNYY, CDR2 EKD. The CDR3 loop is CACDTSPALGDPFTDKLIF. CDR3 in DNA: TGTGCCTGTGACACCTCCCCGGCTCTGGGGGATCCTTTCACCGATAAACTCATCTTT.

As to this clone: This clone may be a read error of a much larger clone one base away. The V gene call is TRDV1, and the J gene call is absent; the table's D call TRDD3 went unverified against the DNA. CDR1 TSWWSYY and CDR2 QGS come from the germline V gene. The CDR3 spans 26 residues. The CDR3 DNA reads as TGTGCTCTTGGGGAGCGAATCCTTCCTACTAAACTCAGTGGGGGATGCCCCTCCACCTCCACCGATAAACTCACCTTT. It codes for CALGERILPTKLSGGCPSTSTDKLTF.

This clone showed up many times. TCRdb lists the protein of a much larger clone for this DNA, which differs at residue 19, so this is likely a read error; the protein given here is translated from the DNA itself. The V gene corresponds to TRDV2; no J gene was called; the table's D call of TRDD3 was not tested on the DNA. Germline CDR1 GEAIGNYY, CDR2 EKD. There are 21 residues in the CDR3. CDR3 coding DNA: TGTGCCTCCCGACCGAAATACCTTTACTACTGGGGGATACGGGACACCGATAAACCCATCTTT. Translation gives CASRPKYLYYWGIRDTDKPIF.

Comments on this clone: A far larger clone is a single base away, which makes a read error likely. Other DNA sequences in this specimen translate into the identical CDR3. The chain links TRAV38-2/DV8 to TRDJ1, with TRDD3 matching over 13 bases. Germline matching of the DNA provided the J gene here, since TCRdb leaves it blank. There are 27 residues in the CDR3. The V segment lost 3 bases and the J segment 0 bases; nucleotides outside the gene matches: 35. Germline loops: CDR1 TSESDYY, CDR2 QEAYKQQN. This CDR3 reads CAYRNPSVVRIKNYHWGIRFYTDKLIF. Here the CDR3 DNA reads TGTGCTTATAGGAACCCTTCCGTGGTTAGGATCAAAAATTATCACTGGGGGATACGTTTTTACACCGATAAACTCATCTTT.

On this clone: A far larger clone is just one base off, so this is likely a read error. This CDR3 is also generated by other DNA sequences in the sample. The chain is built from TRDV1 and TRDJ3; TRDD3 agrees at 13 bases. Germline V lookup: CDR1 TSWWSYY, CDR2 QGS. The CDR3 has 22 amino acids. The CDR3 coding sequence is TGTGCTCTTGGGATGACTGGGGGATACGTTAGCGTTGGGTCCTGGGACACCCGGCAGATGTTTTTC. Protein product: CALGMTGGYVSVGSWDTRQMFF.

A word on this clone: This likely traces to a read error, being one base from a far larger clone. This CDR3 is also generated by other DNA sequences in the sample. This chain connects TRDV3 to TRDJ1; 9 nucleotides line up with TRDD3. The J gene was not available in TCRdb and was assigned here by matching the DNA to germline segments. V was clipped by 2 bases and J by 6 bases; unmatched bases: 19. From germline, CDR1 is TVYSNPD and CDR2 GDNSRS (reference sequence). CDR3 size: 17 residues. CDR3 DNA sequence: TGTGCCTTTCATGAGTCTGGCCTGGGGGATGACTCCTATAAACTCATCTTT. The encoded protein is CAFHESGLGDDSYKLIF.

On this clone: This likely traces to a read error, being one base from a far larger clone. Other DNA sequences within the sample encode an identical CDR3. The CDR3 DNA follows: TGTGCTCTTGGGGAATATCACGCCGGGGGGTATAAGCCGTACACCGATAAACTCATCTTT. Its translation is CALGEYHAGGYKPYTDKLIF. The chain combines TRDV1 with TRDJ1; D may be TRDD3 (5 bases). The J gene, missing from TCRdb, was assigned here through DNA to germline matching. Germline V gene lookup returns CDR1 TSWWSYY and CDR2 QGS. Trimming removed 2 bases from V and 0 bases from J, with 25 bases in between. This CDR3 is 20 amino acids long.

As to this clone: The protein given by TCRdb reflects a much larger clone and differs at residue 16 from this DNA's translation, likely from a read error; the protein shown is the DNA's translation. The J gene is TRDJ1, the V gene TRDV3, with TRDD3 identical over 13 bases. No J segment appears in TCRdb, so it was assigned here by matching the sequence to germline. This CDR3 has 24 amino acids. J gave up 0 bases and V 2 bases, and 30 bases lay outside the gene matches. CDR1 is TVYSNPD and CDR2 is GDNSRS in the germline V gene (reference sequence). CDR3: CAFVIAPKLSTGGYGLLYTDKLIF. CDR3 DNA: TGTGCCTTTGTCATCGCTCCGAAACTATCTACTGGGGGATACGGGCTTCTCTACACCGATAAACTCATCTTT.

This clone was seen many times. The chain has TRDV1 and TRDJ1; D unresolved. Germline lookup yields CDR1 TSWWSYY and CDR2 QGS. Trimming left V 2 bases short and J 0 bases short, with 16 bases between. The CDR3 spans 17 residues. CDR3 nucleotide sequence: TGTGCTCTTGGGGAAGGATGGCCCTGGCCGTACACCGATAAACTCATCTTT. Its translation: CALGEGWPWPYTDKLIF.

In regard to this clone: TCRdb attributes to this sequence the protein of a much larger clone, which differs from the DNA translation at residue 14; a read error is likely, and the protein displayed is translated from the DNA. The V gene was identified as TRDV2, while no J gene was called. This CDR3 spans 16 amino acids. Germline loops: CDR1 GEAIGNYY, CDR2 EKD. The DNA for the CDR3 is TGTGCCTGTGACGCCCGCGCCACAGTGGGCTGGAGGGAACCCATCTTT. Its protein is CACDARATVGWREPIF.

This clone has only a few counts. Translating this DNA gives a protein that differs at residue 17 from the TCRdb one, which belongs to a much larger clone; a read error is likely, and the protein shown is this translation. The gene calls are TRDV1 and TRDJ1, with 12 bases fitting TRDD3. The J gene was missing in TCRdb and was found by matching the end of the DNA to germline. CDR1 is TSWWSYY and CDR2 is QGS in the germline V gene. The CDR3 is 20 residues long. This CDR3 reads CALGELEPYWGIPRIDRLIF. CDR3 DNA sequence: TGTGCTCTTGGGGAACTAGAACCGTACTGGGGGATACCTCGTATCGATAGACTCATCTTT.

A word on this clone: One base away lies a much larger clone, so this may be a sequencing read error. This rearrangement joins TRDV1 to TRDJ3, with 7 bases fitting TRDD3. No J gene is reported in TCRdb; it was inferred here by comparing the DNA with germline. The CDR3 runs to 24 residues. Germline V CDR1 and CDR2: TSWWSYY, QGS. V dropped 2 bases and J dropped 0; count of bases not matched to a gene: 22. Here the CDR3 reads CALGEEGGPITGDLSSWDTRQMFF. CDR3 DNA: TGTGCTCTTGGGGAAGAGGGGGGTCCCATTACGGGGGATTTGAGCTCCTGGGACACCCGACAGATGTTTTTC.

This clone has just a few counts. TCRdb's protein for this DNA is that of a much larger clone and differs from the translation at residue 13, likely a read error; the protein shown is the DNA translation. The chain links TRDV3 to TRDJ1; TRDD3 agrees at 8 bases. The germline gives CDR1 TVYSNPD, CDR2 GDNSRS (reference sequence). There are 17 residues in the CDR3. The CDR3 here is CALLTSGLLGGTNKLIF. The CDR3 DNA reads as TGTGCCTTACTTACCTCCGGTTTACTGGGGGGCACCAATAAACTCATCTTT. The full variable domain, its missing parts supplied by reference TRDV3 and TRDJ1, is CDKVTQSSPDQTVASGSEVVLLCTYDTVYSNPDLFWYRIRPDYSFQFVFYGDNSRSEGADFTQGRFSVKHILTQKAFHLVISPVRTEDSATYYCALLTSGLLGGTNKLIFGKGTRVTVEP.